This TCR beta chain comes out of a study of shared clonotypes between healthy human individuals. About the study: CD8 memory received one plate per donor, CD8 naive two, CD4 memory three and CD4 naive three. Broader study findings: Memory subsets had estimated richness that was generally smaller than that of naive subsets. Having only a few donors restricted how much genetic and exposure-history diversity was captured.

Notes on this clone: Its antigen is not known. At one boundary the junction diverges from the germline segment, which might be a read error.

CDR1 GTSNPN and CDR2 SVGIG come from the germline V gene (reference sequence). The CDR3 has 13 residues. Profiling relied on immunoSEQ multiplex PCR, and the TCRdb table lists in-frame clones only, not all of them. The sample yields about 1.1 million clones, around 77% seen once. Sample: memory CD4+ T cells from PBMCs. Sample subset: CD45RA-negative fraction. The chain recombines TRBV30 with TRBJ2-2; tentatively, D is TRBD1 (6 bases). The source is a man aged 18 to 30 in good health. Some clones in this sample may be carry-over from other donors' samples. CDR3 residues: CAWSVQGTRELFF. For the CDR3, the DNA is TGTGCCTGGAGTGTACAGGGCACCCGGGAGCTGTTTTTT.